This TCR beta chain was retrieved from a study of control samples from healthy donors and cancer patients. The germline V gene has CDR1 SGHRS and CDR2 YFSETQ. This CDR3 has 14 amino acids. V dropped 3 bases and J dropped 10 bases, with 14 bases sitting between them. Repertoires were generated with immunoSEQ multiplex PCR, while TCRdb's copy carries only in-frame clones and drops some. The table has about 150,000 clones, around 96% seen once. This receptor was taken from a man aged 40-50 years in good health. Sequencing used blood. J is TRBJ1-6 and V is TRBV5-1; D not resolved. This chain's CDR3 is CASSYTGTRSPLHF. CDR3 DNA sequence: TGCGCCAGCAGCTATACCGGCACCAGGTCACCCCTCCACTTT. Using reference TRBV5-1 and TRBJ1-6 for the parts outside the CDR3, the full variable domain is KAGVTQTPRYLIKTRGQQVTLSCSPISGHRSVSWYQQTPGQGLQFLFEYFSETQRNKGNFPGRFSGRQFSNSRSEMNVSTLELGDSALYLCASSYTGTRSPLHFGNGTRLTVT.